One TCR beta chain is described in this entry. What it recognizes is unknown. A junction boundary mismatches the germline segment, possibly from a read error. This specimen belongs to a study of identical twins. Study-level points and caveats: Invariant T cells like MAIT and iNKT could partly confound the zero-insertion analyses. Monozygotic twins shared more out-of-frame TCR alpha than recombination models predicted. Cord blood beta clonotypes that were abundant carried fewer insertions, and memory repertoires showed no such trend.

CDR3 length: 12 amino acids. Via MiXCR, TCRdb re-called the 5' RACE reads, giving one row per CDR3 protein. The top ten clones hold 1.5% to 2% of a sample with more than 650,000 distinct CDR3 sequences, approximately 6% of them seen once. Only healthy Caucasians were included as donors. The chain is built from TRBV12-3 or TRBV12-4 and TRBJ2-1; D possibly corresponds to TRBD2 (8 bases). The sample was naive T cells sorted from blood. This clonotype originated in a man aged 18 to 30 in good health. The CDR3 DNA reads TGTGCCAGCAGTCCCGGGAGGGGGCGGGCGCTCTTC. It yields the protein CASSPGRGRALF.